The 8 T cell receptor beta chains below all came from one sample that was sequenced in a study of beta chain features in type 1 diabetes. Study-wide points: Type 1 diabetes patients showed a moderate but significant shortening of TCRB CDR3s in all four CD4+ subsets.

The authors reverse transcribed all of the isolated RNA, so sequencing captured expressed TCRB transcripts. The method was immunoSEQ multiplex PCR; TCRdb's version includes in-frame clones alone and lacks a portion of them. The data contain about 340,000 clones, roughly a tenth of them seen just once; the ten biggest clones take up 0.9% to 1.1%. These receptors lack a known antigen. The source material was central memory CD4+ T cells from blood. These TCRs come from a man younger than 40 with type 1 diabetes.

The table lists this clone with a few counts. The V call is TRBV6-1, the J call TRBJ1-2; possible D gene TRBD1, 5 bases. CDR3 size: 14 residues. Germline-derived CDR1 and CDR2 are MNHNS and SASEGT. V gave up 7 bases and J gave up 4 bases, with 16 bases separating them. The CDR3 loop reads CASTRGDPIYGYTF. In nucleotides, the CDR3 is TGTGCCAGCACCAGAGGGGACCCCATCTATGGCTACACCTTC.

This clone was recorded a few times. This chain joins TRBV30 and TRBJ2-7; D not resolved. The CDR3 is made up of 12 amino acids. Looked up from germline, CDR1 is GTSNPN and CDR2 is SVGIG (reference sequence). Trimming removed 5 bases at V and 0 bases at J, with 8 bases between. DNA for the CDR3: TGTGCCTGGGGACGGGCCTCCTACGAGCAGTACTTC. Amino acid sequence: CAWGRASYEQYF.

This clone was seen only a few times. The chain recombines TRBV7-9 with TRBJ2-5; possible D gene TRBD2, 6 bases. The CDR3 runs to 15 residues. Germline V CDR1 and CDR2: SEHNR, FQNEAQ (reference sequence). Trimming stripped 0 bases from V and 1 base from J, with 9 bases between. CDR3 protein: CASSLAMGGQETQYF. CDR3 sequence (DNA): TGTGCCAGCAGCTTAGCGATGGGGGGCCAAGAGACCCAGTACTTC.

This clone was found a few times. The CDR3 region has the DNA TGCAGCGTTCAACTAGCGGGGATCACAGATACGCAGTATTTT. Translating gives CSVQLAGITDTQYF. The chain has TRBV29-1 and TRBJ2-3; TRBD2 matches 10 bases. The CDR3 contains 14 residues. V lost 5 bases to trimming and J lost 2 bases; unmatched junction nucleotides: 4. Germline CDR1 is SQVTM and CDR2 is ANQGSEA.

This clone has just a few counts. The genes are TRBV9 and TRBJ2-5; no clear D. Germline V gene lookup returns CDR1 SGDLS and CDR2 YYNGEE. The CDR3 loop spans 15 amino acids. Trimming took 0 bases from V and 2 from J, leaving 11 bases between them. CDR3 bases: TGTGCCAGCAGCGTAGGATCGATAACACAAGAGACCCAGTACTTC. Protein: CASSVGSITQETQYF.

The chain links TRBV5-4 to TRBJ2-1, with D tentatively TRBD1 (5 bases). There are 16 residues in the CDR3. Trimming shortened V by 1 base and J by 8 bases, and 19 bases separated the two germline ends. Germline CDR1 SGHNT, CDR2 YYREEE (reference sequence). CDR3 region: CASSLYALDKPDEQFF. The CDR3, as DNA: TGTGCCAGCAGCTTGTATGCCCTGGACAAGCCGGATGAGCAGTTCTTC.

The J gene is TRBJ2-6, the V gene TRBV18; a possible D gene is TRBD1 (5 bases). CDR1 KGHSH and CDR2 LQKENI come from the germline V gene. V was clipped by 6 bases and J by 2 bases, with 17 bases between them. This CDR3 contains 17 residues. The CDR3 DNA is TGTGCCAGCTCCGCTCCCGGGCAGGGTGCTGGGGCCAACGTCCTGACTTTC. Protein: CASSAPGQGAGANVLTF.

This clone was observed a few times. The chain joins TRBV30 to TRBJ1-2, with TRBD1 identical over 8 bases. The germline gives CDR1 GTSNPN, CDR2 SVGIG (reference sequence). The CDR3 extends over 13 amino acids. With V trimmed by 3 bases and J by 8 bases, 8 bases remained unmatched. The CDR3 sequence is CAWRVAGTGGYTF. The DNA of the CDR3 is TGTGCCTGGAGGGTAGCCGGGACAGGAGGCTACACCTTC.